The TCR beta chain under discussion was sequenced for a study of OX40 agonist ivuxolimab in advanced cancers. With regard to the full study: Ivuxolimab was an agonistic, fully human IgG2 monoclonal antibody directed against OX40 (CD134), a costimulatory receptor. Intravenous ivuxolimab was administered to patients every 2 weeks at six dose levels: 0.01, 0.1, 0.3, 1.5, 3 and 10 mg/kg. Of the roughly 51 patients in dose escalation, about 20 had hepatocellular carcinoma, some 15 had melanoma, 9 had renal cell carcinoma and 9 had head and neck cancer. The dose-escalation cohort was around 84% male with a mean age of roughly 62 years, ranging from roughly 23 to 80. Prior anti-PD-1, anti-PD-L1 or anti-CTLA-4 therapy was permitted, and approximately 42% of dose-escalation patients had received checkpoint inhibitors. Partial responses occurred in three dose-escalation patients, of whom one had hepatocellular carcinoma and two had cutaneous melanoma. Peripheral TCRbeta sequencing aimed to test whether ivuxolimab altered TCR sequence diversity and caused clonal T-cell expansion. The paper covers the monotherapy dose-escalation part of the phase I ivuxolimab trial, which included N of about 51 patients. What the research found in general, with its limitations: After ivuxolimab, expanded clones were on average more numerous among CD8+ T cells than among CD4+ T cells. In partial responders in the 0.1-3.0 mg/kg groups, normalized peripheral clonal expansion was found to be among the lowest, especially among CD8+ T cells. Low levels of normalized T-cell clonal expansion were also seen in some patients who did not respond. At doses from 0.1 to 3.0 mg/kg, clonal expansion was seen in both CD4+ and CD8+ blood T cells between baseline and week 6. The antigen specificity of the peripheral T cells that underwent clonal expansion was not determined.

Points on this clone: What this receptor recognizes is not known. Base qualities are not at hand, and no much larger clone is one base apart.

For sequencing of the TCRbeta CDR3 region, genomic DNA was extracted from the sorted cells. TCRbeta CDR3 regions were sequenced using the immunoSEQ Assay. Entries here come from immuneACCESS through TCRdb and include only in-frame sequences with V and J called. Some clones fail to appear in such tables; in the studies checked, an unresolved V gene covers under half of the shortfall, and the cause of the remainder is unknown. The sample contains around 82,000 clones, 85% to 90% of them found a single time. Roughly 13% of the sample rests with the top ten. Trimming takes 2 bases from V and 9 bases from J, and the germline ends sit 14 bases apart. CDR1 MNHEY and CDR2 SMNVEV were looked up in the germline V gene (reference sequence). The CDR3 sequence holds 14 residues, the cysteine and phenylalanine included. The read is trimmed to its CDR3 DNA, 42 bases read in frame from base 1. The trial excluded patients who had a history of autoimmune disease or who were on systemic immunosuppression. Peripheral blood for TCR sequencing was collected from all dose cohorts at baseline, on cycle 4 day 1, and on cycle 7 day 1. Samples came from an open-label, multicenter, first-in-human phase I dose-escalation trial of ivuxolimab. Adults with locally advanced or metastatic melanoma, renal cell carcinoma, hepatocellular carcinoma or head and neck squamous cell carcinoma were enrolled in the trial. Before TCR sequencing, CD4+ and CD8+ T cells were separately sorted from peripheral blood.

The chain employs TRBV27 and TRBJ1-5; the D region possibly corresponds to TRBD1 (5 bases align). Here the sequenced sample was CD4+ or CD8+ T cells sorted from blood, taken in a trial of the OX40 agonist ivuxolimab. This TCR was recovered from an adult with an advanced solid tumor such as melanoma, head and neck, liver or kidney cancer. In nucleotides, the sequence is TGTGCCAGCAGTTTAAATGGGGGAGTAGCGCCCCAGCATTTT. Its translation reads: CASSLNGGVAPQHF.